This entry is about one T cell receptor (beta chain). The sample originates from a study of technical replicates of blood from a few donors. The CDR3 is 14 residues long. Trimming took off 3 bases at V and 2 bases at J, with 11 bases between the two ends. Looked up from germline, CDR1 is KGHSH and CDR2 is LQKENI. Produced via immunoSEQ multiplex PCR; TCRdb's table is partial and in-frame only. The sample yields approximately 50,000 clones, more than 95% seen once. Sequencing was carried out using T cells isolated from PBMCs. The sequence was obtained from a human donor in good health. The V and J genes are TRBV18 and TRBJ2-7; D is unclear. The CDR3 nucleotides are TGTGCCAGCTCACCCCCTTCGTTTCCCTACGAGCAGTACTTC. This gives the protein CASSPPSFPYEQYF.